The 29 T cell receptor beta chains below all came from one sample that was sequenced in a study of blood T cell repertoires in COVID-19. Some clones are missing from TCRdb's copy, which holds only in-frame ones; the method was immunoSEQ multiplex PCR. The table lists around 12,000 clones, about 75% of them singletons, with around two fifths in the top ten. Specimen: peripheral blood. All receptors derive from a woman older than 75 with acute or convalescent COVID-19.

The chain combines TRBV2 with TRBJ2-5, with 7 bases matching TRBD1. The CDR3 runs 16 residues. J lost 0 bases, V lost 6 bases, and 10 bases had no gene match. The germline V gene encodes CDR1 SNHLY and CDR2 FYNNEI. CDR3 in amino acids: CASRGTETRYQETQYF. CDR3 DNA sequence: TGTGCCAGCAGAGGGACAGAGACCCGGTACCAAGAGACCCAGTACTTC.

The chain recombines TRBV5-6 with TRBJ2-3, with D possibly TRBD2 on 5 matching bases. V was trimmed by 0 bases and J by 4 bases, leaving 15 bases between them. Germline V gives CDR1 SGHDT, CDR2 YYEEEE. There are 16 residues in the CDR3. The CDR3 loop is CASSLDGGGGADTQYF. The CDR3 DNA reads as TGTGCCAGCAGCTTGGATGGAGGCGGTGGGGCAGATACGCAGTATTTT. Full variable domain (outside the CDR3, taken from reference TRBV5-6 and TRBJ2-3): DAGVTQSPTHLIKTRGQQVTLRCSPKSGHDTVSWYQQALGQGPQFIFQYYEEEERQRGNFPDRFSGHQFPNYSSELNVNALLLGDSALYLCASSLDGGGGADTQYFGPGTRLTVL.

This chain connects TRBV18 to TRBJ1-2; the match to TRBD1 covers 10 bases. J gave up 4 bases and V 5 bases, and 4 bases lay outside the gene matches. Germline-derived CDR1 and CDR2 are KGHSH and LQKENI. This CDR3 comprises 14 residues. The CDR3 bases are TGTGCCAGCTCATCGACAGGGGGCGGCTATGGCTACACCTTC. Translating gives CASSSTGGGYGYTF.

The CDR3 here is CASKQGLGDFGEKLFF. For the CDR3, the DNA is TGCGCCAGCAAACAAGGCCTCGGGGACTTCGGCGAAAAACTGTTTTTT. The gene calls are TRBV4-1 and TRBJ1-4; weak D call: TRBD1 (5 bases). The V gene's germline CDR1 is MGHRA and CDR2 YSYEKL. The V end lost 7 bases, the J end lost 8 bases, and 23 bases lay between the germline ends. This CDR3 is 16 amino acids long.

The genes are TRBV3-1 (or the pseudogene TRBV3-2) and TRBJ2-3; tentative D call: TRBD2 (5 bases). Between the trimmed V and J ends, which lost 3 bases and 4 bases, there was a span of 20 bases. This CDR3 has 17 amino acids. Per germline, CDR1 LGHDT and CDR2 YNNKEL (reference sequence). The CDR3 DNA sequence: TGTGCCAGCAGCCACCCAGAGGGCGGAAATTTCGCAGATACGCAGTATTTT. It is translated as CASSHPEGGNFADTQYF.

This clone was picked up one time. The chain uses TRBV30 and TRBJ1-6; unclear D gene. This CDR3 is built from 14 residues. Trimming removed 4 bases from V and 0 bases from J, with 7 bases in between. The germline gives CDR1 GTSNPN, CDR2 SVGIG (reference sequence). The CDR3 DNA sequence: TGTGCCTGGAAGCTGAGCTCCTATAATTCACCCCTCCACTTT. Amino acid sequence: CAWKLSSYNSPLHF.

The V and J genes are TRBV3-1 (or the pseudogene TRBV3-2) and TRBJ1-5; 9 bases match TRBD1. Germline V gene sequence: CDR1 LGHDT, CDR2 YNNKEL (reference sequence). The CDR3 loop spans 14 amino acids. The ends lost 1 base at V and 5 bases at J; junction bases unmatched: 0. In DNA, the CDR3 is TGTGCCAGCAGCCAAGGGACAGGGGATCAGCCCCAGCATTTT. This encodes CASSQGTGDQPQHF.

In its sample, this clone was seen a few times. The V gene is TRBV5-5, the J gene TRBJ1-1, with D uncertain. The CDR3 loop spans 14 amino acids. The germline CDR1 and CDR2 sequences are SGHKS and YYEKEE (reference sequence). V gave up 4 bases and J gave up 2 bases, with 12 bases separating them. CDR3 amino acids: CASSLGPTNTEAFF. In nucleotides, the CDR3 is TGTGCCAGCAGCCTGGGTCCGACAAACACTGAAGCTTTCTTT. Full variable domain (outside the CDR3, taken from reference TRBV5-5 and TRBJ1-1): DAGVTQSPTHLIKTRGQQVTLRCSPISGHKSVSWYQQVLGQGPQFIFQYYEKEERGRGNFPDRFSARQFPNYSSELNVNALLLGDSALYLCASSLGPTNTEAFFGQGTRLTVV.

This clone was observed a few times. V gene TRBV5-4 combines with J gene TRBJ2-7, with D possibly matching TRBD1 (6 bases). V was trimmed by 4 bases and J by 1 base, leaving 12 bases between them. The CDR3 spans 14 residues. Germline CDR1 SGHNT, CDR2 YYREEE (reference sequence). CDR3 in DNA: TGTGCCAGCAGCCAAACAGGGAGTTCCTACGAGCAGTACTTC. This codes for CASSQTGSSYEQYF.

The rearrangement links TRBV3-1 (or the pseudogene TRBV3-2) to TRBJ1-1; perhaps TRBD1 as D (5 bases). The CDR3 extends over 15 amino acids. Germline V gene lookup returns CDR1 LGHDT and CDR2 YNNKEL (reference sequence). V lost 0 bases, J lost 4 bases, and 12 bases lay in between. In DNA form, the CDR3 reads TGTGCCAGCAGCCAAGATCTTAGGGGCCGCACTGAAGCTTTCTTT. Translating it yields CASSQDLRGRTEAFF.

This clone was seen only a few times. V usage is TRBV7-8 and J usage is TRBJ2-7; 7 bases match TRBD2. The CDR3 spans 12 residues. In germline, CDR1 is SGHVS, CDR2 FQNEAQ. CDR3 sequence: CAGGAGAYEQYF. The CDR3 bases are TGTGCGGGAGGGGCGGGGGCCTACGAGCAGTACTTC.

The J gene is TRBJ2-1, the V gene TRBV11-2, with 11 bases fitting TRBD2. CDR3 length: 15 amino acids. With V trimmed by 4 bases and J by 4 bases, 3 bases remained unmatched. Germline assignment: CDR1 SGHAT and CDR2 FQNNGV. CDR3 sequence (DNA): TGTGCCAGCAGCTCTAGCGGGGGGCGATACAATGAGCAGTTCTTC. Translating gives CASSSSGGRYNEQFF.

The sample holds one count of this clone. This chain joins TRBV5-1 and TRBJ2-7; TRBD2 aligns across 7 bases. Germline values: CDR1 SGHRS, CDR2 YFSETQ. The junction had 3 bases not matched to a gene; V was cut back by 0 bases and J by 6 bases. CDR3 length equals 13 residues. CDR3 nucleotides: TGCGCCAGCAGCTTGGCCTTAGCGGGCGAGCAGTACTTC. This encodes CASSLALAGEQYF.

This rearrangement joins TRBV7-3 to TRBJ2-5, with 11 bases lining up with TRBD2. Trimming at V came to 1 base and at J to 1 base, leaving 5 bases not matched to a gene. Germline V CDR1 and CDR2: SGHTA, FQGTGA. The CDR3 contains 17 residues. The DNA of the CDR3 is TGTGCCAGCAGCTTAAAGGGGCTAGCGGGGGGCCAAGAGACCCAGTACTTC. Its translation: CASSLKGLAGGQETQYF.

This clone was recorded once. V gene TRBV18 combines with J gene TRBJ1-2, with D possibly matching TRBD1 (5 bases). Germline values: CDR1 KGHSH, CDR2 LQKENI. The CDR3 has 16 amino acids. Trimming stripped 3 bases from V and 4 bases from J, with 18 bases between. The CDR3 reads CASSPSDTGAPYGYTF. The DNA of the CDR3 is TGTGCCAGCTCACCGTCTGATACAGGAGCCCCCTATGGCTACACCTTC.

V is TRBV18 and J is TRBJ2-2; tentatively, D is TRBD1 (6 bases). The V gene's germline CDR1 is KGHSH and CDR2 LQKENI. V was pared by 3 bases and J by 2 bases, with 10 bases between. CDR3 length: 15 amino acids. The CDR3 region is CASSPRDINTGELFF. CDR3 coding DNA: TGTGCCAGCTCACCCCGGGACATTAACACCGGGGAGCTGTTTTTT.

This chain joins TRBV6-2 or TRBV6-3 and TRBJ1-1; weak D call: TRBD1 (5 bases). With 5 bases removed from V and 2 bases from J, the gap between germline ends came to 9 bases. This CDR3 is 13 amino acids long. Germline-derived CDR1 and CDR2 are MNHEY and SVGEGT. This CDR3 is CASSKQDNTEAFF. Here the CDR3 DNA reads TGTGCCAGCAGTAAACAGGACAACACTGAAGCTTTCTTT.

This chain uses TRBV6-4 with TRBJ1-6, with D maybe TRBD1 (6 bases). CDR3 length equals 14 residues. In germline, CDR1 is MRHNA, CDR2 SNTAGT. V shed 2 bases and J shed 12 bases, with 14 bases lying between them. The DNA for the CDR3 is TGTGCCAGCAGTGACGAGGGGGGGAAGGGACCCCTCCACTTT. Protein sequence: CASSDEGGKGPLHF.

The rearrangement joins TRBV6-5 to TRBJ2-2; tentatively, D is TRBD1 (6 bases). This CDR3 is built from 13 residues. Deletions cut 4 bases from V and 5 bases from J, with 8 bases between. The germline V gene encodes CDR1 MNHEY and CDR2 SVGAGI. CDR3 DNA sequence: TGTGCCAGCAGTTCCACAGGGACCGGGGAGCTGTTTTTT. As protein: CASSSTGTGELFF.

The CDR3 loop reads CATPRGSGNTIYF. CDR3 bases: TGTGCCACCCCTCGAGGGTCGGGAAACACCATATATTTT. V usage is TRBV28 and J usage is TRBJ1-3; D not certain. V lost 10 bases and J lost 4, with 14 bases in between. From germline, CDR1 is MDHEN and CDR2 SYDVKM. There are 13 residues in the CDR3.

The gene calls are TRBV5-5 and TRBJ1-4, with D maybe TRBD1 (5 bases). The CDR3 covers 18 residues. Trimming stripped 2 bases from V and 0 bases from J, with 17 bases between. Germline CDR1 reads SGHKS; CDR2 reads YYEKEE (reference sequence). For the CDR3, the DNA is TGTGCCAGCAGCTTACAAGGACCGACAGCTGCAACTAATGAAAAACTGTTTTTT. Its protein is CASSLQGPTAATNEKLFF.

The chain recombines TRBV5-6 with TRBJ1-5; 7 positions agree with TRBD1. Germline V gene sequence: CDR1 SGHDT, CDR2 YYEEEE. This CDR3 is 14 amino acids long. V lost 6 bases and J lost 1; bases outside the gene matches: 4. The CDR3 sequence is CASNATGSNQPQHF. In nucleotides, the CDR3 is TGTGCCAGCAACGCGACAGGGAGCAATCAGCCCCAGCATTTT.

V is TRBV19 and J is TRBJ2-7, with 10 bases fitting TRBD1. Germline V lookup: CDR1 LNHDA, CDR2 SQIVND (reference sequence). Losses at the gene ends were 10 bases for V and 5 bases for J; bases not matched to a gene: 14. The CDR3 spans 15 residues. The CDR3 loop reads CATTGLGQGIDEQYF. DNA for the CDR3: TGTGCCACCACGGGGCTGGGACAGGGGATCGACGAGCAGTACTTC. Complete variable domain (other parts from reference TRBV19 and TRBJ2-7): DGGITQSPKYLFRKEGQNVTLSCEQNLNHDAMYWYRQDPGQGLRLIYYSQIVNDFQKGDIAEGYSVSREKKESFPLTVTSAQKNPTAFYLCATTGLGQGIDEQYFGPGTRLTVT.

The J gene is TRBJ1-2, the V gene TRBV7-8; 7 bases map to TRBD1. The CDR3 totals 14 residues. CDR1 is SGHVS, CDR2 FQNEAQ, per germline. V lost 5 bases to trimming and J lost 2 bases; unmatched junction nucleotides: 5. The CDR3 loop reads CASSAARGNYGYTF. The DNA for the CDR3 is TGTGCCAGCAGCGCAGCCAGGGGGAACTATGGCTACACCTTC.

The chain employs TRBV6-5 and TRBJ1-2; 11 nucleotides line up with TRBD1. V gave up 0 bases and J gave up 2 bases; unmatched junction bases: 2. The CDR3 consists of 16 residues. The germline CDR1 and CDR2 sequences are MNHEY and SVGAGI. CDR3 bases: TGTGCCAGCAGTTACTCCCGGACAGGGGGCAACTATGGCTACACCTTC. Translating it yields CASSYSRTGGNYGYTF.

This chain uses TRBV7-7 with TRBJ2-1; 10 bases are shared with TRBD2. Germline V gene data show CDR1 as SSHAT and CDR2 as FNYEAQ (reference sequence). J lost 4 bases, V lost 1 base, and 4 bases had no gene match. This CDR3 contains 16 residues. In nucleotides, the CDR3 is TGTGCCAGCAGCTTAGGGGCTAGCGGGGGATACAATGAGCAGTTCTTC. Its translation: CASSLGASGGYNEQFF.

V is TRBV6-5 and J is TRBJ2-7, with TRBD2 matching 9 bases. This CDR3 is 12 amino acids long. Germline trimming cut 7 bases from V and 6 bases from J; bases unmatched to any gene: 4. Looked up from germline, CDR1 is MNHEY and CDR2 is SVGAGI. This chain's CDR3 is CASTGLALEQYF. CDR3 nucleotides: TGTGCCAGCACCGGACTAGCGCTCGAGCAGTACTTC.

This clone was detected once. The J gene is TRBJ2-5, the V gene TRBV11-2; no firm D call. Germline-derived CDR1 and CDR2 are SGHAT and FQNNGV. The V gene lost 0 bases and the J gene lost 5 bases, with 7 bases spanning the gap. The CDR3 loop spans 13 amino acids. In nucleotides, the CDR3 is TGTGCCAGCAGCTTAGAAGAGTGGGAGACCCAGTACTTC. Amino acid sequence: CASSLEEWETQYF.

This chain joins TRBV21-1 and TRBJ2-2; the D segment call TRBD1 is taken from the table without a DNA check. TRBV21-1 is a documented pseudogene. The CDR3 is 18 amino acids. CDR3 region: CASSKALWTGPNTGELFF. CDR3 DNA sequence: TGTGCCAGCAGCAAAGCGTTGTGGACAGGTCCGAACACCGGGGAGCTGTTTTTT.